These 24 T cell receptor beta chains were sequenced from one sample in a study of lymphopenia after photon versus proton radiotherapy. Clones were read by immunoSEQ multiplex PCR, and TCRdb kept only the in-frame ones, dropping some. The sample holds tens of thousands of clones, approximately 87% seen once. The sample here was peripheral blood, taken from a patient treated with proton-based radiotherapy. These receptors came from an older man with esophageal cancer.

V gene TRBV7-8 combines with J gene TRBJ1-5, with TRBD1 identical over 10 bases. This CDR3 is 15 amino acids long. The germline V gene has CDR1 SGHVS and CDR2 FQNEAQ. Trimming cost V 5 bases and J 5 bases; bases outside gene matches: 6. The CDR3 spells CASSPAGTGDQPQHF. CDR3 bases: TGTGCCAGCAGCCCAGCCGGGACAGGGGATCAGCCCCAGCATTTT.

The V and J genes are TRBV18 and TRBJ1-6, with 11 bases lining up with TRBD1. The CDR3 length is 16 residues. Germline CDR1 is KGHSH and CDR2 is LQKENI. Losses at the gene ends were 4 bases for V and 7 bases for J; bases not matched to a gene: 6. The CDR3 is CASSLTGTGGNSPLHF. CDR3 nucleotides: TGTGCCAGCTCACTCACTGGGACAGGGGGAAATTCACCCCTCCACTTT.

CDR3 bases: TGCGCCAGCAGCCTTAAACGAGAGACCGGAGATACGCAGTATTTT. It codes for CASSLKRETGDTQYF. J is TRBJ2-3 and V is TRBV5-1; D call uncertain. The V gene's germline CDR1 is SGHRS and CDR2 YFSETQ. This CDR3 comprises 15 residues. Trimming cost V 4 bases and J 5 bases, with 17 bases left between them.

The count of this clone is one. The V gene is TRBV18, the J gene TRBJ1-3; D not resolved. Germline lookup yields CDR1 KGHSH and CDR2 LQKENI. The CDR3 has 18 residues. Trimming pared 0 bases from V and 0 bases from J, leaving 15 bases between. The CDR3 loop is CASSPPRAGVTSGNTIYF. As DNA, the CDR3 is TGTGCCAGCTCACCACCGAGGGCCGGCGTAACCTCTGGAAACACCATATATTTT.

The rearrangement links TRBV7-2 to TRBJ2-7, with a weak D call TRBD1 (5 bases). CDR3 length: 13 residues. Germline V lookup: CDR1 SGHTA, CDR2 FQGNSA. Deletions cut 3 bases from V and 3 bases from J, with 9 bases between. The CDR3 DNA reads TGTGCCAGCAGCTTCGACAGTTTCTACGAGCAGTACTTC. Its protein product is CASSFDSFYEQYF.

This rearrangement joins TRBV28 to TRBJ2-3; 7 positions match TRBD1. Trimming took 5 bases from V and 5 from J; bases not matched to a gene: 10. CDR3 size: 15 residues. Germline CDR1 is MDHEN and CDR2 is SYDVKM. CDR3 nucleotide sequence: TGTGCCAGCAGTCAGCCGGGACAGAGAGGAGATACGCAGTATTTT. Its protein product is CASSQPGQRGDTQYF.

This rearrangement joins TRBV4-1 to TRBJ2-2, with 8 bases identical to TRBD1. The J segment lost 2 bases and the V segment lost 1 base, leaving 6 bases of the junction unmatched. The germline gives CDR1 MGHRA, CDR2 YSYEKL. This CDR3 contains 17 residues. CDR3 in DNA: TGCGCCAGCAGCCAAGTGTCGCAGGGGGCAAACACCGGGGAGCTGTTTTTT. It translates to CASSQVSQGANTGELFF.

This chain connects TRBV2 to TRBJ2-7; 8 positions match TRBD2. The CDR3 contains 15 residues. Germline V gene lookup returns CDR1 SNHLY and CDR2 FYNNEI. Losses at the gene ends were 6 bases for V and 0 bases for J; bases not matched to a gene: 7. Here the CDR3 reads CASRALAAYSYEQYF. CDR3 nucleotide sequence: TGTGCCAGCAGGGCACTAGCGGCCTACTCCTACGAGCAGTACTTC.

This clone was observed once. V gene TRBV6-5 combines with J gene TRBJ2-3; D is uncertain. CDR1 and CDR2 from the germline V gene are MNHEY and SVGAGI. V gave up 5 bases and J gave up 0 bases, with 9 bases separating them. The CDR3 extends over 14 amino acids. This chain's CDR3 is CASSHRPSTDTQYF. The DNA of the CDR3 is TGTGCCAGCAGTCACCGACCGAGCACAGATACGCAGTATTTT.

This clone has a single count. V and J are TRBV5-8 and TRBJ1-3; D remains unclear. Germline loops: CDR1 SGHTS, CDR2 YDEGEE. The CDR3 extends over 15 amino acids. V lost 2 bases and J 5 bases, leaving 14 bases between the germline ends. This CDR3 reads CASSFIRGIRNTIYF. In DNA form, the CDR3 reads TGTGCCAGCAGCTTCATTCGGGGTATAAGAAACACCATATATTTT. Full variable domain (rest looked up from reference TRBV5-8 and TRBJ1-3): EAGVTQSPTHLIKTRGQQATLRCSPISGHTSVYWYQQALGLGLQFLLWYDEGEERNRGNFPPRFSGRQFPNYSSELNVNALELEDSALYLCASSFIRGIRNTIYFGEGSWLTVV.

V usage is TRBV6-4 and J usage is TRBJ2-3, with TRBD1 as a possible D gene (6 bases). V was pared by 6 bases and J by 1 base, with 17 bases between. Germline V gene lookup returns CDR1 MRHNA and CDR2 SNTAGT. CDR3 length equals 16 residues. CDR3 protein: CASSASEGQGTDTQYF. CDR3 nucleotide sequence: TGTGCCAGCAGCGCATCCGAGGGACAAGGCACAGATACGCAGTATTTT.

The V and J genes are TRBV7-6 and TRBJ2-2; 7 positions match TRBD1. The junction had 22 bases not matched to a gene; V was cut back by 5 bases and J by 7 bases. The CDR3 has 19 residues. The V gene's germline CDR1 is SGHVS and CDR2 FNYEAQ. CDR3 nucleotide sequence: TGTGCCAGCAGCGCACTCCGTATTAGTCAGGGACAGTCGGGCGGGGAGCTGTTTTTT. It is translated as CASSALRISQGQSGGELFF.

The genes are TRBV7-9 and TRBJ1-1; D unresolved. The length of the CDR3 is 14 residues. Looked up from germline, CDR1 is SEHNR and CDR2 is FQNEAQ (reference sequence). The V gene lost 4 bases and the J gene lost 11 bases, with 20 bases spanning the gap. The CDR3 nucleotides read TGTGCCAGCAGCTCGGAACCACGAGATGGTGGGGCTTTCTTT. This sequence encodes CASSSEPRDGGAFF. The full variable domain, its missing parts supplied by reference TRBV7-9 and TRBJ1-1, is DTGVSQNPRHKITKRGQNVTFRCDPISEHNRLYWYRQTLGQGPEFLTYFQNEAQLEKSRLLSDRFSAERPKGSFSTLEIQRTEQGDSAMYLCASSSEPRDGGAFFGQGTRLTVV.

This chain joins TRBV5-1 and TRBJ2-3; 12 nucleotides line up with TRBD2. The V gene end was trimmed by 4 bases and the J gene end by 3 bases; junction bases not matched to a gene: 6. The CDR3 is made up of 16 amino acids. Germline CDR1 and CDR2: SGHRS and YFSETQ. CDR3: CASSQVLAGGTDTQYF. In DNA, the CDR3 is TGCGCCAGCAGCCAGGTACTAGCGGGAGGTACAGATACGCAGTATTTT.

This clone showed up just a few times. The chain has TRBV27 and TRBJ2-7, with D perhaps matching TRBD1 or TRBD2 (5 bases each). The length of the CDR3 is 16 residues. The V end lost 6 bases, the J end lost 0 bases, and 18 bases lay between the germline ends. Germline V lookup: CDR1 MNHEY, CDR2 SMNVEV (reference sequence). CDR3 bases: TGTGCCAGCAGATTCATGACAGCTGGGGGCTCCTACGAGCAGTACTTC. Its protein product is CASRFMTAGGSYEQYF.

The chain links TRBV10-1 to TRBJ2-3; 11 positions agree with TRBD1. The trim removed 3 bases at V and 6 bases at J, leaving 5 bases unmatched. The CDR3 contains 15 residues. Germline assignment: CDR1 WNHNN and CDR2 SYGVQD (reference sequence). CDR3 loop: CASSERTGGADTQYF. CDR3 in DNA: TGCGCCAGCAGTGAAAGGACAGGGGGCGCGGATACGCAGTATTTT.

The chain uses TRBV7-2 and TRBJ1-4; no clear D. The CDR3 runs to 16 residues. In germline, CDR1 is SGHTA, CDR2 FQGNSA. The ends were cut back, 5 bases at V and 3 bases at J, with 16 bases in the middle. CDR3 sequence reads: CASSPTRVHANEKLFF. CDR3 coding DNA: TGTGCCAGCAGCCCCACCCGGGTGCATGCTAATGAAAAACTGTTTTTT.

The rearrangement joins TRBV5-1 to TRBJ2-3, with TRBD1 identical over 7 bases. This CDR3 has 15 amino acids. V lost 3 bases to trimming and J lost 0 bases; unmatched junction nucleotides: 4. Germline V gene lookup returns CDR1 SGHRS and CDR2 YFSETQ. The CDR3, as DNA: TGCGCCAGCAGCTCGCAGACAGGGAGCACAGATACGCAGTATTTT. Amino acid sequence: CASSSQTGSTDTQYF.

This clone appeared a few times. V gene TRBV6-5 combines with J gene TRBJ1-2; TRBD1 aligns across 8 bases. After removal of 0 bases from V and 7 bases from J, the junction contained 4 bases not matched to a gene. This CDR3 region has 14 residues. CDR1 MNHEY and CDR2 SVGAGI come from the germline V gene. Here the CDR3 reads CASSYSKQGGGYTF. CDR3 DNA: TGTGCCAGCAGTTACTCGAAACAGGGGGGTGGCTACACCTTC.

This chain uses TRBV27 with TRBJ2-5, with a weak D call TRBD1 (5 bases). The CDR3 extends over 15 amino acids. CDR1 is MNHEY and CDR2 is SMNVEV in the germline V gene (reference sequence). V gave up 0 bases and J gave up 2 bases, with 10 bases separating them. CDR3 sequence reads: CASSLSIGQQETQYF. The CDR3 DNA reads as TGTGCCAGCAGTTTATCGATTGGACAACAAGAGACCCAGTACTTC.

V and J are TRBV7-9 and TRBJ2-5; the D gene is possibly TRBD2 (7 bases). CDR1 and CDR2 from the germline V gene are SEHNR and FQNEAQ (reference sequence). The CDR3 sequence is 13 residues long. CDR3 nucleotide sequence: TGTGCTTCGGCGGGCGGGGGCTCGGAGACCCAGTACTTC. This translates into CASAGGGSETQYF. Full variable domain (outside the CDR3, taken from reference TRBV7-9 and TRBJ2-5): DTGVSQNPRHKITKRGQNVTFRCDPISEHNRLYWYRQTLGQGPEFLTYFQNEAQLEKSRLLSDRFSAERPKGSFSTLEIQRTEQGDSAMYLCASAGGGSETQYFGPGTRLLVL.

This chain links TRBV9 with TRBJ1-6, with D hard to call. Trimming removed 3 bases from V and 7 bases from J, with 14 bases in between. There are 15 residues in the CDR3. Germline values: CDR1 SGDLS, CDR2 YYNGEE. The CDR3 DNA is TGTGCCAGCAGCGACGATCCGGGTTTAAATTCACCCCTCCACTTT. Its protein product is CASSDDPGLNSPLHF.

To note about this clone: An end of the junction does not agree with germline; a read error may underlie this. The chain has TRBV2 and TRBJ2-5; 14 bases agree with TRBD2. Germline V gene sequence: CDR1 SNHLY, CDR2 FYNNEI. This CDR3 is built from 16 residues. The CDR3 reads CASSTRLAGGQGTQYF. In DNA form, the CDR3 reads TGTGCCAGCAGTACAAGACTAGCGGGAGGGCAAGGGACCCAGTACTTC.

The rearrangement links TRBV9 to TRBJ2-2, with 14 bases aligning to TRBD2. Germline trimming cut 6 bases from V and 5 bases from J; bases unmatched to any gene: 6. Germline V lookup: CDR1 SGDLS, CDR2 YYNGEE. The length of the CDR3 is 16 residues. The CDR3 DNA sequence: TGTGCCAGCACCCTCGGGACTAGCGGGAGTACCGGGGAGCTGTTTTTT. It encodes CASTLGTSGSTGELFF.